This T cell receptor beta chain is from a study of tumor-infiltrating lymphocytes in glioblastoma multiforme. Study-wide findings and caveats: TCR plus mutation findings rest on a single glioblastoma patient. Functional subtype sorting of these T cells was not performed.

This clonotype was detected only a few times. Antigen: not known. Being one base from a much bigger clone, this may be a read error. Multiple V-beta primers and a C-beta primer amplified TCRB from RNA. A C-beta primer primed TCRB cDNA from approximately 550 ng RNA. MiXCR, applied by TCRdb to the multiplex PCR reads, yields one record per CDR3 protein. The sample records 15,000 or so distinct CDR3 sequences, about 69% being singletons. Sequences were obtained from brain tumor tissue. The sequence came from a male donor with glioblastoma.

CDR3 residues: CASSSGTPKEQCF. DNA for the CDR3: TGTGCCAGCAGCTCAGGGACCCCCAAAGAGCAGTGCTTC. The J gene is TRBJ2-7, the V gene TRBV11-2; perhaps D is TRBD1 or TRBD2 (5 bases each). Germline CDR1 SGHAT, CDR2 FQNNGV. There are 13 residues in the CDR3. The whole variable domain, remainder taken from reference TRBV11-2 and TRBJ2-7, is EAGVAQSPRYKIIEKRQSVAFWCNPISGHATLYWYQQILGQGPKLLIQFQNNGVVDDSQLPKDRFSAERLKGVDSTLKIQPAKLEDSAVYLCASSSGTPKEQCFGPGTRLTVT.